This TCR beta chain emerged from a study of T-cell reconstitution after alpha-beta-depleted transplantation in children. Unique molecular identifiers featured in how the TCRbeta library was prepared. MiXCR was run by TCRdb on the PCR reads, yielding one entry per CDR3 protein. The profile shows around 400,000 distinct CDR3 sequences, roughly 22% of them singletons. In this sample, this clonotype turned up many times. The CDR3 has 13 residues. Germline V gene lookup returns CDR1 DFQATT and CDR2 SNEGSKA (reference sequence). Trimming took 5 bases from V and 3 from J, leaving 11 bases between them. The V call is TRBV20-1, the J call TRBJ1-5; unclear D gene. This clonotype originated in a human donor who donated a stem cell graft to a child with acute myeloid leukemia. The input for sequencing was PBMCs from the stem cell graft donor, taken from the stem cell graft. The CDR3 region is CSAEDRNNQPQHF. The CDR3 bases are TGCAGTGCTGAGGACCGGAACAATCAGCCCCAGCATTTT.